This T cell receptor (beta chain) was sequenced in a study of shared clonotypes between healthy human individuals. Study-wide findings and caveats: Roughly 5% of naive CD4 clonotypes were shared across four donors.

Naive CD8 cells comprised CD45RO-negative, CCR7-positively selected cells, excluding terminally differentiated effector memory CD45RA+ cells. Donation came from healthy HIV-negative adults that had no recent acute infections or vaccinations. Measured with immunoSEQ multiplex PCR; TCRdb has only the in-frame clones, and not every one. This sample yields about 2 million clones, of which around 96% are seen a single time; roughly 1% belongs to the top ten. This clone was counted once. Its target is not known. Sequenced: naive CD8+ T cells sorted from blood. The source of this sequence is a man aged 18 to 30 in good health.

The chain's CDR3 is CASSSTPGGETKNIQYF. CDR3 in DNA: TGTGCCAGCAGTTCAACCCCAGGGGGCGAAACCAAAAACATTCAGTACTTC. The V call is TRBV27, the J call TRBJ2-4, with 8 bases fitting TRBD1. Germline V CDR1 and CDR2: MNHEY, SMNVEV (reference sequence). CDR3 length: 17 amino acids. The ends lost 4 bases at V and 2 bases at J; junction bases unmatched: 10.